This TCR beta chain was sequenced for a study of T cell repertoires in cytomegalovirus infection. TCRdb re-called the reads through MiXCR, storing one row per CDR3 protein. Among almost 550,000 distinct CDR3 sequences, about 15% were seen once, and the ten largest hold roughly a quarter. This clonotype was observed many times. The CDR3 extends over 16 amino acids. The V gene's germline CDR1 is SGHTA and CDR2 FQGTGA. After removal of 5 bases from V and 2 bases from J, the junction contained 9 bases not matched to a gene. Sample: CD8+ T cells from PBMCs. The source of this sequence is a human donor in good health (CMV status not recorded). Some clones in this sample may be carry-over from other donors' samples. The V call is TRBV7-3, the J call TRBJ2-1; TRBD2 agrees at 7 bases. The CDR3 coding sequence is TGTGCCAGCAGCCCCATGGGGGAGGGCCCCTACAATGAGCAGTTCTTC. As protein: CASSPMGEGPYNEQFF.